This T cell receptor (beta chain) was retrieved from a study of cytomegalovirus exposure and HLA in healthy donors. The CDR3 is made up of 14 amino acids. Germline V gene data show CDR1 as LNHDA and CDR2 as SQIVND (reference sequence). V was clipped by 7 bases and J by 5 bases, with 15 bases between them. The repertoire was sequenced with immunoSEQ multiplex PCR; TCRdb's copy has only in-frame clones and lacks some. The table has some 150,000 clones, roughly 84% seen once. The sequence derives from a human donor in good health. Material: PBMCs. The chain couples TRBV19 to TRBJ2-1; a weak D match, TRBD1 (6 bases). For the CDR3, the DNA is TGTGCCAGTACCCGACCAGGGGTTGACAATGAGCAGTTCTTC. Translation: CASTRPGVDNEQFF.